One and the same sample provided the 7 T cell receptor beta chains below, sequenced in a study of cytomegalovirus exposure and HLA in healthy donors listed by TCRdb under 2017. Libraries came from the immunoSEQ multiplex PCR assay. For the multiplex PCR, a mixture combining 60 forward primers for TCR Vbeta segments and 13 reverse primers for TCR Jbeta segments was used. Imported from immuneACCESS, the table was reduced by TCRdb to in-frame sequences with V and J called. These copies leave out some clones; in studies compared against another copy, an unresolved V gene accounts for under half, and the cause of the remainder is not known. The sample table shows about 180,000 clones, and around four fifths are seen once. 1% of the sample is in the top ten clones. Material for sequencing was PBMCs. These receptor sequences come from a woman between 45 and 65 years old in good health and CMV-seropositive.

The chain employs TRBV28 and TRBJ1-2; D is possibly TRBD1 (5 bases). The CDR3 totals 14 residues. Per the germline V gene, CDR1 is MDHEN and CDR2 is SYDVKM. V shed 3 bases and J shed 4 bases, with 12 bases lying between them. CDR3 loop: CASSLAQGIYGYTF. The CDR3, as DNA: TGTGCCAGCAGTTTGGCGCAGGGCATCTATGGCTACACCTTC.

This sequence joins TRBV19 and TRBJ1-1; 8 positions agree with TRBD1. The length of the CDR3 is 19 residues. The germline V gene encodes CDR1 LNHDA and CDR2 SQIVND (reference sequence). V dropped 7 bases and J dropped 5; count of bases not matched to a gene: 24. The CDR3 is CASTHAPIQGVASSTEAFF. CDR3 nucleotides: TGTGCCAGTACCCATGCCCCCATACAGGGGGTCGCCTCTTCTACTGAAGCTTTCTTT.

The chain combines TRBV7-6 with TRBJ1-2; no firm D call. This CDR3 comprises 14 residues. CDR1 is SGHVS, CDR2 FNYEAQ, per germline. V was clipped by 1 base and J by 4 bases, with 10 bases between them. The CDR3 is CASSLEAAGYGYTF. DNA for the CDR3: TGTGCCAGCAGCTTAGAGGCAGCAGGCTATGGCTACACCTTC.

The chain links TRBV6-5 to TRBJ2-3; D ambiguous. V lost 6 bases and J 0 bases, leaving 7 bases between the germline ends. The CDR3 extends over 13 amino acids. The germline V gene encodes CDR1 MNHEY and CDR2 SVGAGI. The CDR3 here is CASRLTSTDTQYF. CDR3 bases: TGTGCCAGCAGACTTACTAGCACAGATACGCAGTATTTT.

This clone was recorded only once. The CDR3 DNA follows: TGTGCCAGCAGCTTCGATAGCAGAGAAAAACTGTTTTTT. Protein: CASSFDSREKLFF. J is TRBJ1-4 and V is TRBV7-2; D is ambiguous. CDR1 is SGHTA and CDR2 is FQGNSA in the germline V gene. The germline V and J ends were trimmed by 3 bases and 8 bases, with 10 bases remaining between them. The CDR3 extends over 13 amino acids. The full variable domain, rest sourced from reference TRBV7-2 and TRBJ1-4, is GAGVSQSPSNKVTEKGKDVELRCDPISGHTALYWYRQSLGQGLEFLIYFQGNSAPDKSGLPSDRFSAERTGGSVSTLTIQRTQQEDSAVYLCASSFDSREKLFFGSGTQLSVL.

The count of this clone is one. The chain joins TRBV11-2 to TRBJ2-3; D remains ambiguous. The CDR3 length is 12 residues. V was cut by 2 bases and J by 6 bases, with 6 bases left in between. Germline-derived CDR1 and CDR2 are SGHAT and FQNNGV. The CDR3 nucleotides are TGTGCCAGCAGCTTACTGGCCGATACGCAGTATTTT. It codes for CASSLLADTQYF.

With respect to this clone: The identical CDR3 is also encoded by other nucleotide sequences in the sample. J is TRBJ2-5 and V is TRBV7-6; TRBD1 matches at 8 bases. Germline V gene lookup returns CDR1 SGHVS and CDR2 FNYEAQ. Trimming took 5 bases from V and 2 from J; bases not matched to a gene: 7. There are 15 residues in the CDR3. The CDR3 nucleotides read TGTGCCAGCAGCCCCGGGACAGGTTCTCAAGAGACCCAGTACTTC. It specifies CASSPGTGSQETQYF.